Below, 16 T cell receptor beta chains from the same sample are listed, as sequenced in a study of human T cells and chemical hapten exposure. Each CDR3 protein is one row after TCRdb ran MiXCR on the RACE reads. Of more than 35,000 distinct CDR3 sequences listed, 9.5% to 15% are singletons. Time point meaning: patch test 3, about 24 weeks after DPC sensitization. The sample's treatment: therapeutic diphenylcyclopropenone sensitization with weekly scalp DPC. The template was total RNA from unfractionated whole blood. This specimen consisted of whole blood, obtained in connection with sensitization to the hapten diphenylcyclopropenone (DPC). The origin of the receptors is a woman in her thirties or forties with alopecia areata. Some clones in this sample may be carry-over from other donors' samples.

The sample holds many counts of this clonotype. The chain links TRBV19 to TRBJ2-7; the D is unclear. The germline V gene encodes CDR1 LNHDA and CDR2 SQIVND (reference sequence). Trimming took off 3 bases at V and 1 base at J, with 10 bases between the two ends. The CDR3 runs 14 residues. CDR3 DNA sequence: TGTGCCAGTAGTATCTCCCGTCAATCCTACGAGCAGTACTTC. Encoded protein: CASSISRQSYEQYF.

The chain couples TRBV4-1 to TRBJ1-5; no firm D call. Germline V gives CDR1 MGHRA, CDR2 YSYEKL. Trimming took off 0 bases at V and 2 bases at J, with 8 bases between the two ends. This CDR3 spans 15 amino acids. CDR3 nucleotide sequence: TGCGCCAGCAGCCAAGATAGTTACGGCAATCAGCCCCAGCATTTT. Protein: CASSQDSYGNQPQHF.

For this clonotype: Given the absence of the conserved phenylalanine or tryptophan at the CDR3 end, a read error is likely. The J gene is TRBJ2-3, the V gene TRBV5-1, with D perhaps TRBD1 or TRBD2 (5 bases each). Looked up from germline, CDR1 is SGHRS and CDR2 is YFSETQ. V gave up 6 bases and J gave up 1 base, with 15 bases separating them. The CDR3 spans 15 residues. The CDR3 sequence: CASKGDRGGTDTQYS. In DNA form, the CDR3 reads TGCGCCAGCAAGGGAGACAGAGGGGGCACAGATACGCAGTATTCT.

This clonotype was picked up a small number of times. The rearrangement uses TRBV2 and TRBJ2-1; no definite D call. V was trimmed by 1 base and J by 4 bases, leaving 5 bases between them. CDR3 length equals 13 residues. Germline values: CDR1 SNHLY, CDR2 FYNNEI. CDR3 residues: CASSEGAYNEQFF. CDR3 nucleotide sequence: TGTGCCAGCAGTGAAGGGGCGTACAATGAGCAGTTCTTC.

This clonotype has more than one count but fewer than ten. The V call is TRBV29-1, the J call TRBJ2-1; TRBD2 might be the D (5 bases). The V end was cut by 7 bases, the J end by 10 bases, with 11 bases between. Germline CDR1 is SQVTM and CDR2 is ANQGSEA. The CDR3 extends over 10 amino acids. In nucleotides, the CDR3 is TGCAGCGGTGGGGTAGCGGAGCAGTTCTTC. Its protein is CSGGVAEQFF.

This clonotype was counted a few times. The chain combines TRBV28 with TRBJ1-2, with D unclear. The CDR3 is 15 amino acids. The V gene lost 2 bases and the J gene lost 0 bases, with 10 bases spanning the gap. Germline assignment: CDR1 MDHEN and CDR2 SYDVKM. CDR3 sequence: CASSLMVGTNYGYTF. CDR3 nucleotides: TGTGCCAGCAGTTTAATGGTCGGAACTAACTATGGCTACACCTTC.

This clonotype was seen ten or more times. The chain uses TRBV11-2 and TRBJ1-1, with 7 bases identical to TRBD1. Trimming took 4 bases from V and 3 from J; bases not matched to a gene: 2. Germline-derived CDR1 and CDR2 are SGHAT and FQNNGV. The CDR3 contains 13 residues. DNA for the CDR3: TGTGCCAGCAGCTCAACAGGGGACACTGAAGCTTTCTTT. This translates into CASSSTGDTEAFF.

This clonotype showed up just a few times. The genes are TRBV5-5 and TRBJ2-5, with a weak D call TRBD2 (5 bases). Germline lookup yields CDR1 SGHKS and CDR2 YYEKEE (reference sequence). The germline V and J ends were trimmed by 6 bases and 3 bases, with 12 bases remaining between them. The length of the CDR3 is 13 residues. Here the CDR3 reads CASIRAGKETQYF. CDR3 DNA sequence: TGTGCCAGCATTAGGGCGGGCAAAGAGACCCAGTACTTC. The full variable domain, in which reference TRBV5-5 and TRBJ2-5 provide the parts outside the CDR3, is DAGVTQSPTHLIKTRGQQVTLRCSPISGHKSVSWYQQVLGQGPQFIFQYYEKEERGRGNFPDRFSARQFPNYSSELNVNALLLGDSALYLCASIRAGKETQYFGPGTRLLVL.

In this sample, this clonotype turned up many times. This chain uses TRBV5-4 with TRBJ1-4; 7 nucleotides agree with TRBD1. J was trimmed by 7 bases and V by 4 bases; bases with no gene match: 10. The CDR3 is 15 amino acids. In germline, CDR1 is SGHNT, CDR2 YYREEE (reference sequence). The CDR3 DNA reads TGTGCCAGCAGCACAGGGACCTCAGGGGGTGAAAAACTGTTTTTT. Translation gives CASSTGTSGGEKLFF.

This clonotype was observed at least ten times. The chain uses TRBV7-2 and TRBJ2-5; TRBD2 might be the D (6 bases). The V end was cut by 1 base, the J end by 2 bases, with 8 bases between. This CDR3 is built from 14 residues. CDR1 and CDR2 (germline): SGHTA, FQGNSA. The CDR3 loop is CASSLELAQETQYF. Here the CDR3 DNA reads TGTGCCAGCAGCTTAGAACTAGCACAAGAGACCCAGTACTTC.

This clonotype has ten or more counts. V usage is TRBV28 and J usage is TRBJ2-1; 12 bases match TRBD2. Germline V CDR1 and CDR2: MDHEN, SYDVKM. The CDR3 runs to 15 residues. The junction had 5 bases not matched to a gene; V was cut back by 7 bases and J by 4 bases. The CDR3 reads CASNPSGRVYNEQFF. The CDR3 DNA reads TGTGCCAGCAACCCTAGCGGGAGGGTGTACAATGAGCAGTTCTTC.

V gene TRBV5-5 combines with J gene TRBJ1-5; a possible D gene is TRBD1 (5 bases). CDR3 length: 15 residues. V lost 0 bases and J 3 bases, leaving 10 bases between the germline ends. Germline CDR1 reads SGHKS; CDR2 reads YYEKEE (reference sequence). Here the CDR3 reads CASSLEQGNNQPQHF. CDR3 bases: TGTGCCAGCAGCTTGGAGCAGGGTAACAATCAGCCCCAGCATTTT. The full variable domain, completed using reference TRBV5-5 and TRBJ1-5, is DAGVTQSPTHLIKTRGQQVTLRCSPISGHKSVSWYQQVLGQGPQFIFQYYEKEERGRGNFPDRFSARQFPNYSSELNVNALLLGDSALYLCASSLEQGNNQPQHFGDGTRLSIL.

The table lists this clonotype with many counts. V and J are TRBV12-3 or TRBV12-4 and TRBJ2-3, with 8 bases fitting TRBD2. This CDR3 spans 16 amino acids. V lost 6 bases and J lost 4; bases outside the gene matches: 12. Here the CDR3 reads CASSTAPGLVSDTQYF. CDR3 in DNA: TGTGCCAGCAGCACAGCGCCGGGACTAGTATCAGATACGCAGTATTTT.

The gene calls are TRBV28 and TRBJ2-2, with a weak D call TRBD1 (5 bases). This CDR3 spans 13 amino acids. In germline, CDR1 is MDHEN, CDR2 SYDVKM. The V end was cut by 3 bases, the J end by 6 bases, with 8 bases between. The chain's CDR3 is CASSFQGSGELFF. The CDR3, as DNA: TGTGCCAGCAGTTTCCAGGGCTCCGGGGAGCTGTTTTTT.

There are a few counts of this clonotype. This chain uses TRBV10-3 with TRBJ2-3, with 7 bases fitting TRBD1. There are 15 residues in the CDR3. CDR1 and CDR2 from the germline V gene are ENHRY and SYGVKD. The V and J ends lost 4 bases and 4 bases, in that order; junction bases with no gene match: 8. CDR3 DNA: TGTGCCATCAGTGGTGGCTTAGGGGGCCCAGATACGCAGTATTTT. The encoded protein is CAISGGLGGPDTQYF.

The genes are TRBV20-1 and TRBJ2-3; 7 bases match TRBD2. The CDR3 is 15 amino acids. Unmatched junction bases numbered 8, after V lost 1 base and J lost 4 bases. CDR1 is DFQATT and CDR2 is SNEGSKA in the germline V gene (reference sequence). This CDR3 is CSARGGAGLSDTQYF. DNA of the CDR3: TGCAGTGCTAGAGGGGGAGCGGGATTATCAGATACGCAGTATTTT.